This TCR beta chain comes out of a study of OX40 agonist ivuxolimab in advanced cancers. General notes on the study: The costimulatory receptor OX40 (CD134) was targeted by ivuxolimab, a fully human IgG2 agonistic monoclonal antibody. Intravenous ivuxolimab was administered to patients every 2 weeks at six dose levels: 0.01, 0.1, 0.3, 1.5, 3 and 10 mg/kg. Among the 50 to 55 dose-escalation patients, around 20 had hepatocellular carcinoma, around 15 melanoma, 9 renal cell carcinoma and 9 head and neck cancer. A male proportion of around 81% and a mean age of approximately 62 years, ranging from roughly 23 to 85, were recorded for the dose-escalation cohort. Patients were allowed to have had prior anti-PD-1, anti-PD-L1 or anti-CTLA-4 therapy, and approximately 43% of the dose-escalation patients had previously received checkpoint inhibitors. Partial responses occurred in three dose-escalation patients: two with cutaneous melanoma and one with hepatocellular carcinoma. The purpose of peripheral TCRbeta sequencing was to test whether ivuxolimab changed TCR sequence diversity and led to clonal T-cell expansion. The paper describes the monotherapy dose-escalation part (N of about 47 patients) of the phase I trial of ivuxolimab. Here is what the overall study found, with its caveats: After ivuxolimab, CD8+ T cells had more expanded clones than CD4+ T cells on average. Which antigens the clonally expanded peripheral T cells were specific for was not determined. In partial responders in the 0.1-3.0 mg/kg groups, normalized peripheral clonal expansion was found to be among the lowest, especially among CD8+ T cells. At doses of 0.1 to 3.0 mg/kg, clonal expansion of both CD4+ and CD8+ T cells in blood was seen between baseline and week 6. Low levels of normalized T-cell clonal expansion were also seen in some patients who did not respond.

The trial excluded patients who had a history of autoimmune disease or were on systemic immunosuppression. Peripheral blood for TCR sequencing was collected from all dose cohorts at baseline, on cycle 4 day 1, and on cycle 7 day 1. Samples came from an open-label, multicenter, first-in-human phase I dose-escalation trial of ivuxolimab. Adults with locally advanced or metastatic melanoma, renal cell carcinoma, hepatocellular carcinoma or head and neck squamous cell carcinoma were enrolled in the trial. CD4+ and CD8+ T cells were sorted separately from peripheral blood before TCR sequencing. For sequencing of the TCRbeta CDR3 region, genomic DNA was extracted from the sorted cells. The immunoSEQ Assay was used to sequence the TCRbeta CDR3 regions. This immuneACCESS table, as held by TCRdb, lists in-frame sequences with V and J called but not all clones. Of the missing ones, under half trace to an unresolved V gene in checked studies; the others have no known cause. Here the sample has about 77,000 clones; roughly 80% occur a single time. The biggest ten clones account for 3.5% to 6% of the sample.

Via the germline V gene, CDR1 is MDHEN and CDR2 SYDVKM. From V the trimming removes 6 bases and from J it removes 6 bases, while the gene matches leave 9 bases of the junction unaccounted for. The CDR3 goes from the cysteine to the phenylalanine over 15 residues. Only the CDR3 DNA is retained, 45 bases long and in frame from the first base. About this clone itself: What this receptor recognizes is not known. No base-level quality is on record; no much larger clone is a single base apart.

This sequence was found in an adult with an advanced solid tumor such as melanoma, head and neck, liver or kidney cancer. The chain is encoded by TRBV28 joined to TRBJ1-5, with TRBD1 identical over 9 junction bases. This material consisted of CD4+ or CD8+ T cells sorted from blood, taken in a trial of the OX40 agonist ivuxolimab. The DNA sequence is as follows: TGTGCCAGCAGCCCCGGGACAGGGATCGCTCAGCCCCAGCATTTT. This gives the protein CASSPGTGIAQPQHF.